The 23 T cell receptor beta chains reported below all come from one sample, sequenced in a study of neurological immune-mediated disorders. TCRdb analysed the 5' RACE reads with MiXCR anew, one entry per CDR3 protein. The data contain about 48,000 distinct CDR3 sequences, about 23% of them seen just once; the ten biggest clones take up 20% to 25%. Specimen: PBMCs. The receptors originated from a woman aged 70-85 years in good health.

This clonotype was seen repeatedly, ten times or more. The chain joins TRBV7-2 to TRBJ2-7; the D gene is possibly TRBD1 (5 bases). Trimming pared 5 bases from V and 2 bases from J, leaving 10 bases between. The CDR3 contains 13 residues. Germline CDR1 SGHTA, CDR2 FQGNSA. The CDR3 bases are TGTGCCAGCAGCCCGACAGAAGCCTACGAGCAGTACTTC. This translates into CASSPTEAYEQYF.

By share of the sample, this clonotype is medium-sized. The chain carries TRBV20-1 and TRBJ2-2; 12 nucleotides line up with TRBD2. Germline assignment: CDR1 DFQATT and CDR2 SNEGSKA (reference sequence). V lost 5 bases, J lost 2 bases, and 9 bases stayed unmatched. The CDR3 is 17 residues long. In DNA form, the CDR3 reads TGCAGTGCTCAGGGGCTAGCGGGAGGGGAAAACACCGGGGAGCTGTTTTTT. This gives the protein CSAQGLAGGENTGELFF.

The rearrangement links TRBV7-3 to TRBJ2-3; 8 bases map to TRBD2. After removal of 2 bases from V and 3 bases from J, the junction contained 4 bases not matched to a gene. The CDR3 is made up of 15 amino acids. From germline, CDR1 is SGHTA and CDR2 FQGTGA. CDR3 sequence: CASSLLGTSTDTQYF. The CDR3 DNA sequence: TGTGCCAGCAGCTTACTGGGGACTAGTACAGATACGCAGTATTTT. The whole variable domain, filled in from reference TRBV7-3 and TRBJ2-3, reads GAGVSQTPSNKVTEKGKYVELRCDPISGHTALYWYRQSLGQGPEFLIYFQGTGAADDSGLPNDRFFAVRPEGSVSTLKIQRTERGDSAVYLCASSLLGTSTDTQYFGPGTRLTVL.

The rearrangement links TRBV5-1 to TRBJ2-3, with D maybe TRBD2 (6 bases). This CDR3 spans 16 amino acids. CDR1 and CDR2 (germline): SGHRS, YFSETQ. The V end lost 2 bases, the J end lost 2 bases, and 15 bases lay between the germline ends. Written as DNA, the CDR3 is TGCGCCAGCAGCTTCGGGACTCGACAGCCCACAGATACGCAGTATTTT. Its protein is CASSFGTRQPTDTQYF.

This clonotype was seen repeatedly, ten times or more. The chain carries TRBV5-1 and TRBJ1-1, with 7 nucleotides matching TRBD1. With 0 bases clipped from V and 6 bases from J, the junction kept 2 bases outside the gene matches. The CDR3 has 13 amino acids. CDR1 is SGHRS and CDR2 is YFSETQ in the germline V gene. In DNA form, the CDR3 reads TGCGCCAGCAGCTTGGCTGGGACAGCTGAAGCTTTCTTT. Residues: CASSLAGTAEAFF.

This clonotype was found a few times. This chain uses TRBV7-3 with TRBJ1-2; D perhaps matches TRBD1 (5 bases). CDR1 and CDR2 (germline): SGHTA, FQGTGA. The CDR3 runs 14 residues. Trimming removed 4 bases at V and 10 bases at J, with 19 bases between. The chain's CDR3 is CASSSAQLGTVYTF. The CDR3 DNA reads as TGTGCCAGCAGCTCAGCCCAACTAGGGACGGTCTACACCTTC.

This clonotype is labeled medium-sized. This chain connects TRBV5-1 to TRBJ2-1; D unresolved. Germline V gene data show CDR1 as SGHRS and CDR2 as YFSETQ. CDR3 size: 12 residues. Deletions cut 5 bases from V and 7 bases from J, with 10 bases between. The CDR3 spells CASRELGNEQFF. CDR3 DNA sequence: TGCGCCAGCAGGGAGTTAGGGAATGAGCAGTTCTTC. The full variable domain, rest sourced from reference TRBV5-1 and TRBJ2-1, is KAGVTQTPRYLIKTRGQQVTLSCSPISGHRSVSWYQQTPGQGLQFLFEYFSETQRNKGNFPGRFSGRQFSNSRSEMNVSTLELGDSALYLCASRELGNEQFFGPGTRLTVL.

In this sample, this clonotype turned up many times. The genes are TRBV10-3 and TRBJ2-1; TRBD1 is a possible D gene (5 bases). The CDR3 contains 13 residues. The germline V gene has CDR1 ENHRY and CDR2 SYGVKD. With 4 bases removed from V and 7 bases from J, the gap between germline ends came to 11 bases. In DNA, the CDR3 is TGTGCCATCAGTGGCCTAAGGGGAAATGAGCAGTTCTTC. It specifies CAISGLRGNEQFF.

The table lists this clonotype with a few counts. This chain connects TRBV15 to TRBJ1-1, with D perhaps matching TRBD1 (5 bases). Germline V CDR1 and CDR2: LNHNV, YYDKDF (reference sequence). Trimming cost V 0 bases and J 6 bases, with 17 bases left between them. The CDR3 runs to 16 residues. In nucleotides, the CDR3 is TGTGCCACCAGCAGAGATCAAAATAGGGGCTTCGCTGAAGCTTTCTTT. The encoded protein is CATSRDQNRGFAEAFF. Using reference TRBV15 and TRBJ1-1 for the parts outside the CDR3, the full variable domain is DAMVIQNPRYQVTQFGKPVTLSCSQTLNHNVMYWYQQKSSQAPKLLFHYYDKDFNNEADTPDNFQSRRPNTSFCFLDIRSPGLGDTAMYLCATSRDQNRGFAEAFFGQGTRLTVV.

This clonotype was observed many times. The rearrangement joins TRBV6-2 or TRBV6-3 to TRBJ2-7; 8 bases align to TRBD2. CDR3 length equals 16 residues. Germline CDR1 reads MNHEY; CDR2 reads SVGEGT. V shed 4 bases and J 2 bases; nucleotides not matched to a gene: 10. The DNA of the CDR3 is TGTGCCAGCAGTTTCGCCCGTAGCGGGATAACCTACGAGCAGTACTTC. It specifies CASSFARSGITYEQYF.

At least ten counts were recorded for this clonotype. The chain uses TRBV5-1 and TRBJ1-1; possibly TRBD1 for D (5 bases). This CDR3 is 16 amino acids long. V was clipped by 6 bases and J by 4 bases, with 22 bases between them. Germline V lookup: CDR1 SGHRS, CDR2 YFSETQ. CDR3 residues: CASTPPRRGRGTEAFF. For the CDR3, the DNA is TGCGCCAGCACCCCGCCGAGGAGGGGCCGTGGCACTGAAGCTTTCTTT.

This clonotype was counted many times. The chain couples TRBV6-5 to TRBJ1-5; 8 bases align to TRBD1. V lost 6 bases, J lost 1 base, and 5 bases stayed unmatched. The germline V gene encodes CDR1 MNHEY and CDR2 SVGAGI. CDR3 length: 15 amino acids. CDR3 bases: TGTGCCAGCAGCAACAGGGGGGACAGCAATCAGCCCCAGCATTTT. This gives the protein CASSNRGDSNQPQHF.

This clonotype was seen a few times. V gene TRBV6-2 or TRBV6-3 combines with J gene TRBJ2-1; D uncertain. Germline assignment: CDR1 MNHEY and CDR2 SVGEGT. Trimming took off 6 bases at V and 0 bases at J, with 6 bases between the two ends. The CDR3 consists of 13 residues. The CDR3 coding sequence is TGTGCCAGCAGGCAGGACTCCTACAATGAGCAGTTCTTC. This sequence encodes CASRQDSYNEQFF.

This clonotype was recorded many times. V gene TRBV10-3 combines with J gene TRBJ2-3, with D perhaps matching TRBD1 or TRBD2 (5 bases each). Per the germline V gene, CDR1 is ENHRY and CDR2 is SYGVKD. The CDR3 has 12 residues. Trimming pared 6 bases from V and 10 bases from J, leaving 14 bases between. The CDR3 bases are TGTGCCATCAGGGCCGAGGGGCGGGCGCAGTATTTT. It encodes CAIRAEGRAQYF.

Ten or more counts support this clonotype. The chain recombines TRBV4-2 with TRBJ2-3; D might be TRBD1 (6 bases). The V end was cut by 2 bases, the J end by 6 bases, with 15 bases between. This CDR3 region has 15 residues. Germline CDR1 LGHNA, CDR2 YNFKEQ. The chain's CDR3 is CASSQNMGARDTQYF. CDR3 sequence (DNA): TGTGCCAGCAGCCAAAATATGGGGGCGCGGGATACGCAGTATTTT.

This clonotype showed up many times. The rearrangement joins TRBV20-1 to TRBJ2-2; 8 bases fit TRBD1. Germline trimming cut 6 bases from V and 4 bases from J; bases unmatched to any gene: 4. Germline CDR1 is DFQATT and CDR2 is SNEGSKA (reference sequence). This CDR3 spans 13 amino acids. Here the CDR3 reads CSAQTGVTGELFF. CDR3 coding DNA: TGCAGTGCCCAGACAGGGGTCACCGGGGAGCTGTTTTTT.

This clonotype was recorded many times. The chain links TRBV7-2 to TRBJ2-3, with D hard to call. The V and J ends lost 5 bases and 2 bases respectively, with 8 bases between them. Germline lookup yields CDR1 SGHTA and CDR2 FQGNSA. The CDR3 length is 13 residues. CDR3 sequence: CASSLENTDTQYF. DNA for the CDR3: TGTGCCAGCAGCCTTGAGAACACAGATACGCAGTATTTT.

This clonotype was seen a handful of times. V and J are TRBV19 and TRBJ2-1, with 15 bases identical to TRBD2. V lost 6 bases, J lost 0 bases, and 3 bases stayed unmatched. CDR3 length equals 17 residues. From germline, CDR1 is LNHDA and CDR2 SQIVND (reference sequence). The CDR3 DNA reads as TGTGCCAGTAGCGGGACTAGCGGGGGGAGCTCCTACAATGAGCAGTTCTTC. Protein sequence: CASSGTSGGSSYNEQFF.

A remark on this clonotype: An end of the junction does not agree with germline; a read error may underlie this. The CDR3 loop is CASSLGSGSFYNEQLF. The CDR3 DNA reads as TGCGCCAGCAGCTTGGGTAGCGGGAGCTTCTACAATGAGCAGCTCTTC. The chain links TRBV5-1 to TRBJ2-1; 9 positions match TRBD2. This CDR3 is built from 16 residues. Looked up from germline, CDR1 is SGHRS and CDR2 is YFSETQ.

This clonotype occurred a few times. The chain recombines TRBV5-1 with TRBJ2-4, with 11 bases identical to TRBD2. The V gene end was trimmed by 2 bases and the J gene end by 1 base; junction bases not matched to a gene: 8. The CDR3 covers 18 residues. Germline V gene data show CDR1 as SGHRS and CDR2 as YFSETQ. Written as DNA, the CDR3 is TGCGCCAGCAGCTTCGGGACTAGCGGAATCGGGGCCAAAAACATTCAGTACTTC. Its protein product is CASSFGTSGIGAKNIQYF.

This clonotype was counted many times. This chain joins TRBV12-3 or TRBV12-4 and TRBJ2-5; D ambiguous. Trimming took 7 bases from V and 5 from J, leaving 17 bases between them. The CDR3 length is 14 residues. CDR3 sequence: CASTTWASWETQYF. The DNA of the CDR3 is TGTGCCAGCACTACTTGGGCAAGCTGGGAGACCCAGTACTTC.

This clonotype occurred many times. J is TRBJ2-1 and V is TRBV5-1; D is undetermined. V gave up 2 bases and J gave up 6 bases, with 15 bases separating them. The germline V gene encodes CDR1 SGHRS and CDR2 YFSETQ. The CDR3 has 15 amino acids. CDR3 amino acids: CASSFDQRLGNEQFF. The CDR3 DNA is TGCGCCAGCAGCTTCGACCAGCGTTTGGGCAATGAGCAGTTCTTC.

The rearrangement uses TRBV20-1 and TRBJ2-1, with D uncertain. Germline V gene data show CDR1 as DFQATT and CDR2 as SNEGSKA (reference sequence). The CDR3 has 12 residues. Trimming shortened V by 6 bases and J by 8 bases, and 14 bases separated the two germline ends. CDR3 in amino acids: CSARTILDEQFF. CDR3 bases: TGCAGTGCAAGGACCATCCTCGATGAGCAGTTCTTC.